This T cell receptor beta chain was identified in a study of OX40 agonist ivuxolimab in advanced cancers. This clone is medium-sized. Germline CDR1 reads SGHTA; CDR2 reads FQGTGA. Trimming took 0 bases from V and 2 from J, leaving 5 bases between them. The CDR3 extends over 14 amino acids. The assay was immunoSEQ multiplex PCR, and TCRdb's table has in-frame clones only and misses some. This repertoire shows fewer than 20,000 clones, about 80% found once; its top ten account for roughly 15%. This TCR was sampled from an adult with an advanced solid tumor such as melanoma, head and neck, liver or kidney cancer. The V call is TRBV7-3, the J call TRBJ1-5; possible D gene TRBD1, 5 bases. The specimen comprised CD4+ or CD8+ T cells sorted from blood, sampled in a trial of the OX40 agonist ivuxolimab. The CDR3 DNA sequence: TGTGCCAGCAGCTTAACGGGGGGCAATCAGCCCCAGCATTTT. Encoded protein: CASSLTGGNQPQHF.